This record covers a single T cell receptor (beta chain). These data belong to a study of blood T cell repertoires in COVID-19. Germline V gene lookup returns CDR1 SGHVS and CDR2 FNYEAQ. The V end was cut by 3 bases, the J end by 0 bases, with 15 bases between. CDR3 length: 17 residues. This table comes from immunoSEQ multiplex PCR, and its TCRdb copy is limited to in-frame clones, with some not included. The table lists 150,000 to 200,000 clones, approximately 95% of them singletons. The receptor was isolated from a woman aged 60 to 75 with COVID-19, enrolled during active disease. This rearrangement joins TRBV7-6 to TRBJ1-3; a possible D gene is TRBD1 (5 bases). Sequencing was carried out using peripheral blood. The CDR3 DNA sequence: TGTGCCAGCAGCTTGGGGGGTTGGGTAAACTCTGGAAACACCATATATTTT. Protein sequence: CASSLGGWVNSGNTIYF.